This T cell receptor beta chain originates from a study of CXCR3-negative and CXCR3-positive naive CD8 T cells. The study made its TRB cDNA libraries by 5' RACE, adding UMI labels. From its re-call of the 5' RACE reads, TCRdb lists each CDR3 protein once, without DNA. Its clone listing holds approximately 3,100 distinct CDR3 sequences. Frequency places this clonotype as medium-sized. Its matching antigen is unknown. In germline, CDR1 is PRHDT, CDR2 FYEKMQ (reference sequence). The CDR3 is 12 amino acids. The study sorted every CD8+ T cell subset in triplicate at hundreds of thousands of cells each. Definition of naive CD8+ T cells rested on a CD45RO-CCR7+CD27+CD95- profile. Notes on the study in general: Greater hydrophobicity was found in TRB CDR3s of CXCR3-positive naive cells than of CXCR3-negative naive cells. Naive subsets had comparable surface CD5; TCR strength was inferred from TRB CDR3 properties. Memory cells diverged, while naive CXCR3-positive and CXCR3-negative cells had similar TRBV-TRBJ usage.

The sequencing input was naive CXCR3+ CD8+ T cells from blood. As for subset: CD45RO-CCR7+CD27+CD95- naive CD8+ T cells expressing CXCR3 (TNR3+). The TCR sequence derives from a human donor in good health. Some clones in this sample may be carry-over from other donors' samples. The rearrangement uses TRBV13 and TRBJ2-7. The CDR3 is CASSLAAIEQYF. The variable domain in full, completed from reference TRBV13 and TRBJ2-7, reads AAGVIQSPRHLIKEKRETATLKCYPIPRHDTVYWYQQGPGQDPQFLISFYEKMQSDKGSIPDRFSAQQFSDYHSELNMSSLELGDSALYFCASSLAAIEQYFGPGTRLTVT.